This is a list of T cell receptor beta chains from one sample in a study of shared clonotypes between healthy human individuals. Using immunoSEQ multiplex PCR, the repertoire was profiled, and TCRdb retains in-frame clones only, with some absent. The top ten clones hold around 0.45% of a sample with some 1,600,000 clones, 95% to 99% of them seen once. The sequenced material came from naive CD4+ T cells sorted from blood. These receptors originate from a man in his thirties or forties in good health. Each CDR3 is given with its conserved first and last residue. The order of the fields is J gene, V gene, CDR3 protein.

>TRBJ2-7|TRBV6-5
CASSPLAGSYEQYF
>TRBJ2-7|TRBV7-6
CASSAPGTGTYEQYF
>TRBJ2-5|TRBV10-3
CAISGERQKRDQETQYF
>TRBJ2-7|TRBV11-3
CASSPRGRGNEQYF
>TRBJ2-2|TRBV6-6
CASSRGTANTGELFF
>TRBJ1-5|TRBV29-1
CSVCWKGVNQPQHF
>TRBJ2-7|TRBV6-5
CASSYLGRSSYEQYF
>TRBJ1-2|TRBV2
CASSGGGSYTF
>TRBJ2-7|TRBV29-1
CSVGVGTGAYEQYF
>TRBJ2-5|TRBV10-3
CAIMKDRANQETQYF
>TRBJ2-7|TRBV15
CATSTHGATIIYEQYF
>TRBJ2-7|TRBV5-1
CASSLVMGVGGEQYF
>TRBJ2-3|TRBV14
CASGRDTQYF
>TRBJ1-5|TRBV6-6
CASSSQGDQPQHF
>TRBJ1-4|TRBV28
CASSGQVRATNEKLFF
>TRBJ2-7|TRBV5-1
CASSAAAGSPREQYF
>TRBJ2-3|TRBV15
CATSRDRDPEDTQYF
>TRBJ1-1|TRBV6-5
CASSGRGLTEAFF
>TRBJ2-3|TRBV5-1
CASSLASQGLTDTQYF
>TRBJ1-1|TRBV27
CASSLRQGLALNTEAFF
>TRBJ2-4|TRBV9
CASSAQGALAKNIQYF
>TRBJ1-4|TRBV28
CASSSRAVNEKLFF
>TRBJ2-3|TRBV5-4
CASSLGTSTDTQYF
>TRBJ2-1|TRBV9
CASSGSGVGNEQFF
>TRBJ1-5|TRBV19
CASSLLGQGVQHF
>TRBJ2-7|TRBV5-1
CASSPGQGLPYEQYF
>TRBJ1-2|TRBV7-8
CASSPEWGRGGGYTF
>TRBJ2-1|TRBV5-4
CASSPRLAGTNEQFF
>TRBJ2-7|TRBV5-5
CASSLGWGPDEQYF
>TRBJ1-5|TRBV19
CASSPGQGSNQPQHF
>TRBJ2-1|TRBV9
CASSVEPAEVGEQFF
>TRBJ2-2|TRBV11-2
CASSRDWNTGELFF
>TRBJ2-7|TRBV6-5
CASSYVTSDPRSEQYF
>TRBJ1-1|TRBV7-2
CASSLEWLNTEAFF
>TRBJ2-1|TRBV7-9
CASSLLLAIPPIF
>TRBJ2-7|TRBV7-8
CASSFLSSGSEQYF
>TRBJ2-1|TRBV2
CASASGIYNEQFF
>TRBJ1-4|TRBV5-4
CASSLEQGMTNEKLFF
>TRBJ2-2|TRBV14
CASSPTLPAGELFF